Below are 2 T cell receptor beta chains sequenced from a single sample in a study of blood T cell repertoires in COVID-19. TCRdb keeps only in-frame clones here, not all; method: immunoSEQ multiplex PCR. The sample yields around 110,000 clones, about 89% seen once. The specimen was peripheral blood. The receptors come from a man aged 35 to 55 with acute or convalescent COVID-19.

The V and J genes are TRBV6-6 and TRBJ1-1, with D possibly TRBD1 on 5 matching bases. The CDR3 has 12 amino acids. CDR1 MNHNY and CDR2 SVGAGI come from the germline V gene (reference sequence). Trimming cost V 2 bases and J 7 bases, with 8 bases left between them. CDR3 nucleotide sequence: TGTGCCAGCAGTTACACCGACAGTGAAGCTTTCTTT. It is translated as CASSYTDSEAFF.

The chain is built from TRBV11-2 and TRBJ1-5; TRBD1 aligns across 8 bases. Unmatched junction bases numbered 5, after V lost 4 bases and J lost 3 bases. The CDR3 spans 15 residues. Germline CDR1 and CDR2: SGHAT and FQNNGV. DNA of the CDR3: TGTGCCAGCAGCTCCCGGACAGGGAACAATCAGCCCCAGCATTTT. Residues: CASSSRTGNNQPQHF.